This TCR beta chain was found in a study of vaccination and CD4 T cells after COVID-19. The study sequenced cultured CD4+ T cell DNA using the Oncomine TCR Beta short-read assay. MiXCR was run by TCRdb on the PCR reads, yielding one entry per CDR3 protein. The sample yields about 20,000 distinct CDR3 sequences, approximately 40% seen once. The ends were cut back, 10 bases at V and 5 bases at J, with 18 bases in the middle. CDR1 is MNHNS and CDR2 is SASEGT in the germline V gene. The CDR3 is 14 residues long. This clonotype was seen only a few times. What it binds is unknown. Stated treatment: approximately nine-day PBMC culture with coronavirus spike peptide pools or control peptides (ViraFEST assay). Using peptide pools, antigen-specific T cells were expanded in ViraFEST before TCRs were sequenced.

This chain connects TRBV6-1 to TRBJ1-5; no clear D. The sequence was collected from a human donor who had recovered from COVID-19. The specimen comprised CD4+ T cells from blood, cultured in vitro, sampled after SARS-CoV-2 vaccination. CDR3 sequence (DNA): TGTGCCACCTCGGGCTCAGGAAGCCATCAGCCCCAGCATTTT. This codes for CATSGSGSHQPQHF.